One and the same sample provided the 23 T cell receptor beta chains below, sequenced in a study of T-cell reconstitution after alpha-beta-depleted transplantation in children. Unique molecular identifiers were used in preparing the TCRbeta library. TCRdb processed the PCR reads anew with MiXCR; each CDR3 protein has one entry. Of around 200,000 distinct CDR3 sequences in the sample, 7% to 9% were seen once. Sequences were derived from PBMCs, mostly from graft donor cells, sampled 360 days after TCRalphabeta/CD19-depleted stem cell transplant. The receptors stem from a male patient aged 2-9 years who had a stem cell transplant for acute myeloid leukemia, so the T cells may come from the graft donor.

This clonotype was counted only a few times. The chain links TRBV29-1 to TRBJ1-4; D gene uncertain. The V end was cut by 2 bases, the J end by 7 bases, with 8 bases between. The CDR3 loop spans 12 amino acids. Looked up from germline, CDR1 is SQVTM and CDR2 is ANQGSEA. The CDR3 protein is CSVEPPGEKLFF. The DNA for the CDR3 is TGCAGCGTTGAACCCCCAGGTGAAAAACTGTTTTTT.

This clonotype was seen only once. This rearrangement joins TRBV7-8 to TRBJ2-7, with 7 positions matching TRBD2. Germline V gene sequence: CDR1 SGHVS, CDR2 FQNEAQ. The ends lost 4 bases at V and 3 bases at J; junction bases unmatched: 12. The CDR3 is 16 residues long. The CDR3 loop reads CASSSAHRTRGYEQYF. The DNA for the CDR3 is TGTGCCAGCAGCTCAGCCCACAGGACTAGAGGCTACGAGCAGTACTTC. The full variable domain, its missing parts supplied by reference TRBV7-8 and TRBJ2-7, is GAGVSQSPRYKVAKRGQDVALRCDPISGHVSLFWYQQALGQGPEFLTYFQNEAQLDKSGLPSDRFFAERPEGSVSTLKIQRTQQEDSAVYLCASSSAHRTRGYEQYFGPGTRLTVT.

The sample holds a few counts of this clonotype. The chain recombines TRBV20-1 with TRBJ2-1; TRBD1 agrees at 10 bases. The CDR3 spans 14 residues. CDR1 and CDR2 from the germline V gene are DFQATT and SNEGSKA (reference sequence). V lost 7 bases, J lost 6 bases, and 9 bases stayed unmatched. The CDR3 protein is CSGPGQGTGNEQFF. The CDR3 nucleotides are TGCAGTGGGCCGGGACAGGGGACGGGCAATGAGCAGTTCTTC.

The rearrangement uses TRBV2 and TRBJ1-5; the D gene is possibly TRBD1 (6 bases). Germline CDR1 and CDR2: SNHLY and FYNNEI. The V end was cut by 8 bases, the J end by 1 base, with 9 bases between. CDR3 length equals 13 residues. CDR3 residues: CASGQGSNQPQHF. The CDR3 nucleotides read TGTGCCAGCGGGCAGGGGAGCAATCAGCCCCAGCATTTT.

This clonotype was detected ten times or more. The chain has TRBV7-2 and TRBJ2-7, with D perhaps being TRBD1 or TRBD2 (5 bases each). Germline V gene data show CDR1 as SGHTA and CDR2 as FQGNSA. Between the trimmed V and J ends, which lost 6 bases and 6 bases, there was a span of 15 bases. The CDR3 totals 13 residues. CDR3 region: CASRERQRAEQYF. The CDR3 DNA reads TGTGCCAGCAGAGAACGACAGAGGGCCGAGCAGTACTTC. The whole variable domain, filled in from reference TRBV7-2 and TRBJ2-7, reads GAGVSQSPSNKVTEKGKDVELRCDPISGHTALYWYRQSLGQGLEFLIYFQGNSAPDKSGLPSDRFSAERTGGSVSTLTIQRTQQEDSAVYLCASRERQRAEQYFGPGTRLTVT.

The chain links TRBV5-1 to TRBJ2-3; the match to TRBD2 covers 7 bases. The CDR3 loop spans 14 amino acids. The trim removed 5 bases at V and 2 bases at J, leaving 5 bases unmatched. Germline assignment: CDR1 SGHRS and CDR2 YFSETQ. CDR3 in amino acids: CASRGGVLTDTQYF. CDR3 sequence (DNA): TGCGCCAGCAGGGGAGGGGTTCTCACAGATACGCAGTATTTT. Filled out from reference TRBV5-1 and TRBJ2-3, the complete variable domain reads KAGVTQTPRYLIKTRGQQVTLSCSPISGHRSVSWYQQTPGQGLQFLFEYFSETQRNKGNFPGRFSGRQFSNSRSEMNVSTLELGDSALYLCASRGGVLTDTQYFGPGTRLTVL.

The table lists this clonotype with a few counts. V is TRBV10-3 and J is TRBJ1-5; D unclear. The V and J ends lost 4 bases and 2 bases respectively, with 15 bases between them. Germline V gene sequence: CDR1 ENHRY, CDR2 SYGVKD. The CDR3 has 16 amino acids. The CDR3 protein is CAISVGSPGGNQPQHF. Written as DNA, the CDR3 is TGTGCCATCAGTGTGGGGAGCCCGGGCGGCAATCAGCCCCAGCATTTT.

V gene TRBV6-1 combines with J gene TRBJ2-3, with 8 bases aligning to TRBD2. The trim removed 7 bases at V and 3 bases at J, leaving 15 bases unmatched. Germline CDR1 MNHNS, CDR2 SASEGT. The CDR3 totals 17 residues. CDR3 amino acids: CASTYPGTGGPTDTQYF. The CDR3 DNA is TGTGCCAGCACCTACCCCGGGACGGGAGGGCCAACAGATACGCAGTATTTT.

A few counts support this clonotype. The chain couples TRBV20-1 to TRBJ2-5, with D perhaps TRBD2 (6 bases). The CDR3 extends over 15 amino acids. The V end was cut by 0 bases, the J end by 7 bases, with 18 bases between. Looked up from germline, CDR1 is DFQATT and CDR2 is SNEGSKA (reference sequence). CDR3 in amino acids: CSAREAGTGVGTQYF. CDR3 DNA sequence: TGCAGTGCTAGAGAAGCCGGGACTGGCGTCGGGACCCAGTACTTC.

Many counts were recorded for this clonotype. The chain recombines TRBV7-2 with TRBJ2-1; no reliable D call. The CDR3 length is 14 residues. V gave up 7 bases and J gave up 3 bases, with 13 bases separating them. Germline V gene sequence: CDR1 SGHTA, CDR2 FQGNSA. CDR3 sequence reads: CASTLNVFYNEQFF. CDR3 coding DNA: TGTGCCAGCACCTTGAACGTTTTCTACAATGAGCAGTTCTTC.

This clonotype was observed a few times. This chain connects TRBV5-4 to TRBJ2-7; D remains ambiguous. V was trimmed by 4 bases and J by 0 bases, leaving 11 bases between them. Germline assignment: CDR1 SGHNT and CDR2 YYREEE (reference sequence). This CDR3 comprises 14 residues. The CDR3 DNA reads TGTGCCAGCAGCGTGCTAGGAGACTCCTACGAGCAGTACGTC. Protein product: CASSVLGDSYEQYV.

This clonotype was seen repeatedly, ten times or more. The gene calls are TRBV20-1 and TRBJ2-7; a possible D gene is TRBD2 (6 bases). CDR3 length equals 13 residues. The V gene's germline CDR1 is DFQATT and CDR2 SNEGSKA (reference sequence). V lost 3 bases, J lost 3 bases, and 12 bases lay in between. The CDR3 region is CSASPDYVYEQYF. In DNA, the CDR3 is TGCAGTGCTAGTCCGGACTATGTCTACGAGCAGTACTTC.

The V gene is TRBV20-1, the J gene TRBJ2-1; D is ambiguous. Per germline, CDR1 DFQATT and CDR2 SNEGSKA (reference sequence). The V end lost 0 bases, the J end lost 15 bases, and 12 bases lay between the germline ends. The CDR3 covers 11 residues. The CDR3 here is CSARDTPRRFF. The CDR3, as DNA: TGCAGTGCTAGAGATACGCCCCGGCGGTTCTTC.

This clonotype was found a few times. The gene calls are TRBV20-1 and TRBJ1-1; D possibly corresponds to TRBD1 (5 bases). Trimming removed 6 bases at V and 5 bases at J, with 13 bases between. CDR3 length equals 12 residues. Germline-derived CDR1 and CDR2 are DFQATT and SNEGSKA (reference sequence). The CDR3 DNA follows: TGCAGTGCAAAAGGGGAGGGGACTGAAGCTTTCTTT. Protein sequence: CSAKGEGTEAFF.

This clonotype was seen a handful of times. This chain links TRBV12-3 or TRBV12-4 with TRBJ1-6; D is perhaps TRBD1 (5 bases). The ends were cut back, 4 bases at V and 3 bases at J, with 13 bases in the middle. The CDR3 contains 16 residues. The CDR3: CASSYGTGGYNSPLHF. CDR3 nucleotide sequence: TGTGCCAGCAGTTACGGGACGGGAGGCTATAATTCACCCCTCCACTTT.

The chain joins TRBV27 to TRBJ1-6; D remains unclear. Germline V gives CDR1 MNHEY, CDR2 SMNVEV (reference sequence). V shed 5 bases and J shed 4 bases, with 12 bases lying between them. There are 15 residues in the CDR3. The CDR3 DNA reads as TGTGCCAGCAGTCTCAGGCCAGATTATAATTCACCCCTCCACTTT. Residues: CASSLRPDYNSPLHF.

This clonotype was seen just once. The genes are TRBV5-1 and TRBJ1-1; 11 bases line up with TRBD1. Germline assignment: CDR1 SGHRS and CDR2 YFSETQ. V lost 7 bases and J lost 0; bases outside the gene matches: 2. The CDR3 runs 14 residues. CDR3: CASGQGALNTEAFF. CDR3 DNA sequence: TGCGCCAGCGGACAGGGGGCTTTGAACACTGAAGCTTTCTTT.

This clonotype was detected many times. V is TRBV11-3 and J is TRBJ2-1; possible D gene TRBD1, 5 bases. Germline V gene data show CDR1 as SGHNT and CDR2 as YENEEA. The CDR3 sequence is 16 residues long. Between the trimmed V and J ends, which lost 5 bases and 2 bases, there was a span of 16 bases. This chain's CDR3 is CASSPGPDGPYNEQFF. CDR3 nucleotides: TGTGCCAGCAGCCCAGGGCCCGATGGGCCCTACAATGAGCAGTTCTTC.

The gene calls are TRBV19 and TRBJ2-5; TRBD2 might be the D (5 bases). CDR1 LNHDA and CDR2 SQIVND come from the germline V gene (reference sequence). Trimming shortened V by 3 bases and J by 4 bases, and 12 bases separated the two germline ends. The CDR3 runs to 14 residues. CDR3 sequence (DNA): TGTGCCAGTAGTATTGTGAACGGAGGAGAGACCCAGTACTTC. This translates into CASSIVNGGETQYF.

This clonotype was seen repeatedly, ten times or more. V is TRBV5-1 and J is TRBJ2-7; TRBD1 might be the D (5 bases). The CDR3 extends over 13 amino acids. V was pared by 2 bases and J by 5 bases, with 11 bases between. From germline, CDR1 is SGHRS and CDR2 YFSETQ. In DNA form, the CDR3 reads TGCGCCAGCAGCTTAGAAGGGGCTGACGAGCAGTACTTC. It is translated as CASSLEGADEQYF.

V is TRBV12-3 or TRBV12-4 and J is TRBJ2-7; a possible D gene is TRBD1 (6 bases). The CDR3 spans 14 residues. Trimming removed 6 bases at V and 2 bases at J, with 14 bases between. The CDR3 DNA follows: TGTGCCAGCAGCGGGACAACAAAAGCCTACGAGCAGTACTTC. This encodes CASSGTTKAYEQYF.

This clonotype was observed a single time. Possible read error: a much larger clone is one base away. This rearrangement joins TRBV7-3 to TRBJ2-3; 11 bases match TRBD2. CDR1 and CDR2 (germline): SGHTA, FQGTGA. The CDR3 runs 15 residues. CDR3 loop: CASSRLAGLTNTQYF. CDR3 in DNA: TGTGCCAGCAGCCGACTAGCGGGGCTCACAAATACGCAGTATTTT.

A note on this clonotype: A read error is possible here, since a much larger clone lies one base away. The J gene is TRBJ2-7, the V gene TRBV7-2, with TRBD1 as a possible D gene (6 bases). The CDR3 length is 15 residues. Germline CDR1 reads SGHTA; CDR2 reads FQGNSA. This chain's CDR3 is CACSSLLDRPYEQYF. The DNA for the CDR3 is TGTGCCTGCAGCTCCCTTTTGGACAGACCCTACGAGCAGTACTTC. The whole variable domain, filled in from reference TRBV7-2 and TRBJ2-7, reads GAGVSQSPSNKVTEKGKDVELRCDPISGHTALYWYRQSLGQGLEFLIYFQGNSAPDKSGLPSDRFSAERTGGSVSTLTIQRTQQEDSAVYLCACSSLLDRPYEQYFGPGTRLTVT.